This TCR beta chain was captured in a study of shared clonotypes between healthy human individuals (dated by TCRdb to 2018 to 2021). Concerning the study at large: A couple of women and a few men aged 18 to 49 years were included in the cohort. Each donor's leukapheresis produced roughly between roughly 0.9 and 9 billion PBMCs. The study deeply sequenced blood TCR repertoires of about 5 healthy adults to estimate repertoire size and the extent of clonotype sharing between individuals. Libraries were prepared and TCR repertoires were sequenced by different laboratories using diverse techniques, in order to increase sequencing depth and limit assay-specific biases. For each donor, three plates each were used for CD4 naive and CD4 memory, two plates were used for CD8 naive, and one plate was used for CD8 memory. The paper's findings and limits, for the study overall: Based on pairwise subsampling, the degree of clonotype sharing among donors was expected to be affected by sequencing depth. Larger estimated clonotype richness was generally found for naive subsets than for memory subsets. Even with the large sequencing depth, rarefaction of the sorted-subset datasets indicated that sequencing was incomplete. Sampling was restricted to blood, and TCR repertoires in tissue are likely to differ from TCR repertoires in blood. Clonotypes shared by all four sorted-subset donors showed higher generation probabilities than non-shared clonotypes. When several donors were compared, the shared fraction of clonotypes was about 5.4% for naive CD4, 3.5% for naive CD8, 2.3% for memory CD4, and less than 0.45% for memory CD8. Because the study included only a small number of donors, the genetic and exposure-history diversity represented was limited.

TCR CDR3 regions were amplified from genomic DNA by multiplex PCR using the deep immunoSEQ assay. Extracted genomic DNA from each cell subset was spread evenly across all wells of several immunoSEQ 96-well plates, with each plate serving as a replicate. Each replicate PCR for sorted subsets received around 200 ng genomic DNA, equal to 30,000 or so T cell genomes. The purified libraries were quantified using a Qubit 3.0 fluorometer, sized with a Bioanalyzer 2100, and then quantified again using the KAPA Library Quantification kit. A separate single-read 150-cycle Illumina NextSeq 550 flow cell was used to sequence each immunoSEQ 96-well plate. Per the original workflow: Because the immunoSEQ output held only junctional sequences and lacked quality scores, the filtering could not match the filtering applied to full-length reads. Sequences were annotated with PyIR, a Python wrapper for IgBLAST v1.9, and V/J genes and CDR3 were assigned using IMGT germline references. Reads were filtered out if the reads had weak V/J assignments (E-value above 1e-6), no CDR3, stop codons, out-of-frame junctions, or ambiguous translated residues. A V3J clonotype was defined by an identical inferred V gene, J gene, and CDR3 amino acid sequence. Percentage overlap between repertoires was computed as shared unique clonotypes divided by the size of the smaller repertoire. Three approaches were used to assess repertoire richness: RTK rarefaction, the Chao1 estimator, and Recon v2.1 estimates of unobserved clonotypes. Generation probabilities were computed with OLGA for all TCRbeta clonotypes obtained by the gDNA method from several donors. TCRdb took this table from immuneACCESS and kept in-frame rearrangements with V and J called. Such tables lack part of the clones; where checked against another copy, unresolved V genes explain under half of the gap, and the rest is unexplained. The V and J calls and clone size are taken from that table; D and trimming were inferred from the DNA. Counted in this sample were about 1.5 million clones; roughly 97% of them appeared once. Roughly 1.2% of the sample rests with the top ten.

The CDR3, cysteine through phenylalanine, is 13 amino acids long. The DNA shown is the 39-base CDR3, in frame from base 1. CDR1 SGHRS and CDR2 YFSETQ were looked up in the germline V gene. Deletion took 0 bases off V and 5 bases off J, with a span of 8 bases between the germline ends. Turning to this clone: Its cognate antigen has yet to be identified. The sample holds no much larger clone one base away, and base qualities are not on file. Other DNA sequences in the sample encode the same CDR3.

The donors were healthy, HIV-negative adults who had no recently reported acute infections or vaccinations. Every donor was a Caucasian adult living in Nashville, Tennessee, USA. Magnetic negative selection was used to enrich CD4+ T cells, after which naive cells were positively selected on CD45RA and the negative fraction became the memory subset. After blood collection by leukapheresis, PBMCs were isolated using Ficoll-Histopaque density gradient centrifugation and then cryopreserved in the vapor phase of liquid nitrogen. Analytical flow cytometry was used to check the purity and quantity of every magnetically sorted T cell population. From each sorted fraction, genomic DNA was isolated and quantified by UV absorbance on a Nanodrop 2000c.

Material for sequencing was naive CD4+ T cells sorted from blood. This sample's cell subset or site label indicates: CD45RA+ positively selected. The V and J segments used are TRBV5-1 and TRBJ2-5; the D region may be TRBD1 or TRBD2, each matching 6 bases equally. The receptor's source is a man younger than 45 in good health. The DNA sequence is given as TGCGCCAGCAGCTTGGAGGGGGGCGAGACCCAGTACTTC. This codes for CASSLEGGETQYF.